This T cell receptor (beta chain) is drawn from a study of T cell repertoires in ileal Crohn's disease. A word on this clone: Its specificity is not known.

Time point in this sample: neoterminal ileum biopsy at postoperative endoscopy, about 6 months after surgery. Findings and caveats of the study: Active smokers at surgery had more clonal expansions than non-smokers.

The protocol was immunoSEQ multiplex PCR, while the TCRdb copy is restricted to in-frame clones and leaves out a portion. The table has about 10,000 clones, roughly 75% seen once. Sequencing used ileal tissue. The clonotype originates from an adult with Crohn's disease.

CDR3 sequence reads: CASSFSGGGGVAFF. In DNA form, the CDR3 reads TGCGCCAGCAGCTTCTCAGGCGGGGGTGGAGTAGCTTTCTTT. The chain has TRBV5-1 and TRBJ1-1, with D possibly being TRBD1 (5 bases). CDR1 and CDR2 from the germline V gene are SGHRS and YFSETQ. The length of the CDR3 is 14 residues. Trimming cost V 2 bases and J 10 bases, with 18 bases left between them. The variable domain in full, with the rest retrieved from reference TRBV5-1 and TRBJ1-1, is KAGVTQTPRYLIKTRGQQVTLSCSPISGHRSVSWYQQTPGQGLQFLFEYFSETQRNKGNFPGRFSGRQFSNSRSEMNVSTLELGDSALYLCASSFSGGGGVAFFGQGTRLTVV.